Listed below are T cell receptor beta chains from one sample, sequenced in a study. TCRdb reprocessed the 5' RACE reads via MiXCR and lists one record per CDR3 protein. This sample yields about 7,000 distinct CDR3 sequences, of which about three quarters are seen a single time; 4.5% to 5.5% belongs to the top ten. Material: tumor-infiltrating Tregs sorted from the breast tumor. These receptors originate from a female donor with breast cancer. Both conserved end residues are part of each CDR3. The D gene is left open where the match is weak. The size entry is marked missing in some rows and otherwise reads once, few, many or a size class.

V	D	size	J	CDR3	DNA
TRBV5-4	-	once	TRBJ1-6	CASSLATGYDSPLHF	TGTGCCAGCAGCTTGGCAACAGGGTACGATTCACCCCTCCACTTT
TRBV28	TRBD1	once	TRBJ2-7	CASSFPGQGSYEQYF	TGTGCCAGCAGTTTTCCGGGACAGGGGTCCTACGAGCAGTACTTC
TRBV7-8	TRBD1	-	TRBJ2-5	CASSLPRGQTQYF	TGTGCCAGCAGCTTACCCAGGGGGCAGACCCAGTACTTC
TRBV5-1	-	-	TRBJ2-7	CASTPEGGLYEQYF	TGCGCCAGCACCCCGGAAGGGGGTCTCTACGAGCAGTACTTC
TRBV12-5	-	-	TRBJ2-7	CASGLVVGRTYEQYF	TGTGCTAGTGGTTTGGTGGTGGGGCGAACCTACGAGCAGTACTTC
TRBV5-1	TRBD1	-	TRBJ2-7	CASSDGQGPDYEQYF	TGCGCCAGCAGCGATGGACAGGGACCAGACTACGAGCAGTACTTC
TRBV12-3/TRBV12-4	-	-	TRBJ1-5	CASSLSANSNQPQHF	TGTGCCAGCAGTTTATCGGCTAATAGCAATCAGCCCCAGCATTTT
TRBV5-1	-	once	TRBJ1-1	CASSPRSDTEAFF	TGCGCCAGCAGCCCCCGTTCTGACACTGAAGCTTTCTTT
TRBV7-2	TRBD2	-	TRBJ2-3	CASSRDGGSTDTQYF	TGTGCCAGCAGCCGAGACGGGGGGTCCACAGATACGCAGTATTTT
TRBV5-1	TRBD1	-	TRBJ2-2	CASSQGSGGTGELFF	TGTGCCAGCAGCCAAGGGTCAGGGGGCACCGGGGAGCTGTTTTTT
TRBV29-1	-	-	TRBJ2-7	CSVSDGSYEQYF	TGCAGCGTCAGCGACGGCTCCTACGAGCAGTACTTC
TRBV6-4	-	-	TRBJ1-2	CAAHHPGYGYTF	TGTGCCGCTCACCACCCCGGATATGGCTACACCTTC
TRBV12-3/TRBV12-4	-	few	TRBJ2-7	CASSQGSAYEQYF	TGTGCCAGCAGTCAGGGGTCCGCCTACGAGCAGTACTTC
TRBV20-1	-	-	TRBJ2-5	CSASHQDRQETQYF	TGCAGTGCTAGTCACCAGGACAGACAAGAGACCCAGTACTTC
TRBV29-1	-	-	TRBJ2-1	CSVLKQGHVLNEQFF	TGCAGCGTTCTAAAACAGGGCCATGTGCTCAATGAGCAGTTCTTC
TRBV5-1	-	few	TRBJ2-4	CASSSMVSSIQYF	TGCGCCAGCAGCTCTATGGTGTCCAGCATTCAGTACTTC
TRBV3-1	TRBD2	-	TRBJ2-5	CASSQREQETQYF	TGTGCCAGCAGCCAGCGGGAGCAAGAGACCCAGTACTTC
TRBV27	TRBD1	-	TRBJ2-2	CASSLTGHTGELFF	TGTGCCAGCAGTTTGACAGGGCACACCGGGGAGCTGTTTTTT
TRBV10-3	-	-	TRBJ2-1	CAIKLRQSNEQFF	TGTGCCATCAAACTAAGACAGTCCAATGAGCAGTTCTTC
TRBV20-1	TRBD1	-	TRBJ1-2	CSATDRDPFGYTF	TGCAGTGCAACCGACAGGGACCCTTTCGGCTACACCTTC
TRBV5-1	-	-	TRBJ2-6	CASSISTVGSGANVLTF	TGCGCCAGCAGCATATCGACAGTTGGCTCTGGGGCCAACGTCCTGACTTTC
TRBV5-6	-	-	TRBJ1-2	CASSFRATGGYTF	TGTGCCAGCAGCTTCAGGGCCACAGGGGGCTACACCTTC
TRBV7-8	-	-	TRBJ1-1	CASSLTAPNTEAFF	TGTGCCAGCAGCTTGACAGCGCCAAACACTGAAGCTTTCTTT
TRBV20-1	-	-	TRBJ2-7	CSARDARLGGGSSYEQYF	TGCAGTGCTAGAGACGCCAGGCTTGGGGGGGGCAGCTCCTACGAGCAGTACTTC
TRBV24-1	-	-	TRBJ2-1	CATSETTSWGNEQFF	TGTGCCACCAGTGAAACGACTAGTTGGGGCAATGAGCAGTTCTTC
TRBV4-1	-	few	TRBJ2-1	CASSRWRGQVNEQFF	TGCGCCAGCAGCCGGTGGAGGGGCCAGGTGAATGAGCAGTTCTTC
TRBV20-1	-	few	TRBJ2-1	CSAKVPRGDNEQFF	TGCAGTGCTAAGGTTCCCAGGGGGGACAATGAGCAGTTCTTC